The 4 T cell receptor beta chains given below trace back to one sample, sequenced in a study of a mutant IDH1 vaccine in newly diagnosed glioma. This sample's time point: week 5, during vaccination. One vaccine dose held 300 ug of mutant IDH1 20-mer peptide and came with topical imiquimod. Antigen specificity for these receptors is unknown. Only in-frame clones appear in the TCRdb table, and some are missing; sequencing was by immunoSEQ multiplex PCR. The sample has tens of thousands of clones, 81% seen once. The sample in question was PBMCs, obtained from a glioma patient whose treatment included an IDH1 peptide vaccine. Receptors were obtained from a man younger than 40 with glioma.

V is TRBV4-1 and J is TRBJ2-3; D possibly corresponds to TRBD2 (7 bases). This CDR3 region has 16 residues. The V end was cut by 1 base, the J end by 2 bases, with 13 bases between. Germline lookup yields CDR1 MGHRA and CDR2 YSYEKL. Here the CDR3 reads CASSQGRRGLTDTQYF. The CDR3 DNA follows: TGCGCCAGCAGCCAAGGTCGGCGGGGGCTCACAGATACGCAGTATTTT.

In this sample, this clone turned up once. The chain employs TRBV27 and TRBJ1-4, with 10 bases aligning to TRBD1. The CDR3 loop spans 15 amino acids. V lost 5 bases, J lost 3 bases, and 3 bases stayed unmatched. Germline CDR1 is MNHEY and CDR2 is SMNVEV (reference sequence). The CDR3: CASSPTGGSNEKLFF. The CDR3 DNA is TGTGCCAGCAGTCCGACAGGGGGCTCTAATGAAAAACTGTTTTTT.

This rearrangement joins TRBV7-9 to TRBJ2-2; tentatively, D is TRBD1 (6 bases). The ends were cut back, 3 bases at V and 5 bases at J, with 13 bases in the middle. CDR1 and CDR2 from the germline V gene are SEHNR and FQNEAQ (reference sequence). The CDR3 loop spans 15 amino acids. The CDR3 reads CASSLSAGVTGELFF. CDR3 in DNA: TGTGCCAGCAGCTTGTCGGCAGGGGTTACCGGGGAGCTGTTTTTT.

The chain links TRBV18 to TRBJ1-2, with D tentatively TRBD1 (6 bases). The CDR3 covers 13 residues. Trimming stripped 2 bases from V and 7 bases from J, with 11 bases between. Germline V gene lookup returns CDR1 KGHSH and CDR2 LQKENI. CDR3 DNA sequence: TGTGCCAGCTCACCAGCAGGGGTTGGTGGCTACACCTTC. Its protein product is CASSPAGVGGYTF.